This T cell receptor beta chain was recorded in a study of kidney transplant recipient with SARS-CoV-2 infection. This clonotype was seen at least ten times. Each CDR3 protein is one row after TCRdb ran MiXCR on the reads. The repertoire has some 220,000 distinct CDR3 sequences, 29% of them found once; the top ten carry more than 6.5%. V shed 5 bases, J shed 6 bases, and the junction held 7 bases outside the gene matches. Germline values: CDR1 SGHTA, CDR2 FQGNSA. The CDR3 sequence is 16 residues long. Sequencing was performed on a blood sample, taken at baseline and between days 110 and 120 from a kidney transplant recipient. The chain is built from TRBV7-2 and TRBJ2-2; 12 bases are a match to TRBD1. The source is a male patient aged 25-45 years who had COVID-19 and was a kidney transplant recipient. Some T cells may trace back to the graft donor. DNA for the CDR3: TGTGCCAGCAGCCTCCGGGACAGGGGGCGCCCCGGGGAGCTGTTTTTT. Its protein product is CASSLRDRGRPGELFF. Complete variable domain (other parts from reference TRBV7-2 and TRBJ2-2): GAGVSQSPSNKVTEKGKDVELRCDPISGHTALYWYRQSLGQGLEFLIYFQGNSAPDKSGLPSDRFSAERTGGSVSTLTIQRTQQEDSAVYLCASSLRDRGRPGELFFGEGSRLTVL.